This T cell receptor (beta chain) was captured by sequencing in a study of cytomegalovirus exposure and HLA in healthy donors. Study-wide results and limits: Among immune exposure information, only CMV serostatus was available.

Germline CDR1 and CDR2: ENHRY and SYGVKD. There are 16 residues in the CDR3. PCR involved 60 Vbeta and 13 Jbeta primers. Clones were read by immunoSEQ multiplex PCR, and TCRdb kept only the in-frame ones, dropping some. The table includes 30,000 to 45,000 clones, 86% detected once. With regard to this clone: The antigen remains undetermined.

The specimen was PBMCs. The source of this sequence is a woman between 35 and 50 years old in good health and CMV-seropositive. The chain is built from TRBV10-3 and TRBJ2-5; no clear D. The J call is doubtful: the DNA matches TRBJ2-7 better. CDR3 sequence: CAISGFESVTPYEQYF. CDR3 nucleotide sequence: TGTGCCATCAGTGGTTTTGAATCCGTAACCCCCTACGAGCAGTACTTC.